The source of this T cell receptor (beta chain) is a study of T cells after yellow fever vaccination. Findings of the study overall: Across the CD4 and CD8 compartments, a small share of clonotypes was present in both. Boosting was followed by the reappearance of most primary-vaccination clones (around 96% CD4, 85% to 90% CD8). The study noted that FACS-sorted repertoires could contain abundant clonotypes contaminating from the bulk population. Weaker, the secondary response peaked sooner, at day 5 versus 15.

TCRdb passed the 5' RACE reads through MiXCR, listing each CDR3 protein once. The sample records 200,000 to 300,000 distinct CDR3 sequences, 10% to 15% being singletons. CDR3 size: 15 residues. Trimming pared 4 bases from V and 6 bases from J, leaving 16 bases between. The germline V gene encodes CDR1 SGDLS and CDR2 YYNGEE. This clonotype was found a few times. Its antigen is currently unknown. The sequence came from a young man who received the YFV17D yellow fever vaccine. Source: CD4+ T cells sorted from PBMCs, taken 45 days after the yellow fever booster vaccination. The chain recombines TRBV9 with TRBJ1-4; a possible D gene is TRBD1 (5 bases). CDR3 sequence: CASSPTPGRDEKLFF. For the CDR3, the DNA is TGTGCCAGCAGCCCAACCCCAGGGAGAGATGAAAAACTGTTTTTT.